This T cell receptor beta chain was found in a study of blood T cells in healthy people across ages. Turning to the study itself: T cells yielded about one barcoded beta molecule per two cells through template switching.

Unmatched junction bases numbered 9, after V lost 0 bases and J lost 7 bases. This CDR3 has 18 residues. CDR1 is LGHNA and CDR2 is YSLEER in the germline V gene. Sample-barcoded 5' priming and a J-beta primer mix drove a second PCR of about 6 to 12 cycles. Tags on each cDNA molecule came from a template-switch adaptor with 12 random nucleotides. TCRdb called the 5' RACE reads again in MiXCR, with one record for every CDR3 protein. The table lists 450,000 to 700,000 distinct CDR3 sequences, 25% to 30% of them singletons. The table lists this clonotype with many counts. Aged roughly 6 to 90, donors were systemically healthy Caucasians from Russia.

The chain recombines TRBV4-3 with TRBJ2-2; 12 positions agree with TRBD2. The sample taken for sequencing was blood. The source is a woman in her 70s in good health. The CDR3 nucleotides read TGCGCCAGCAGCCAAGAAGGAGTAACTAGCGGGGGGAACGGGGAGCTGTTTTTT. This sequence encodes CASSQEGVTSGGNGELFF.